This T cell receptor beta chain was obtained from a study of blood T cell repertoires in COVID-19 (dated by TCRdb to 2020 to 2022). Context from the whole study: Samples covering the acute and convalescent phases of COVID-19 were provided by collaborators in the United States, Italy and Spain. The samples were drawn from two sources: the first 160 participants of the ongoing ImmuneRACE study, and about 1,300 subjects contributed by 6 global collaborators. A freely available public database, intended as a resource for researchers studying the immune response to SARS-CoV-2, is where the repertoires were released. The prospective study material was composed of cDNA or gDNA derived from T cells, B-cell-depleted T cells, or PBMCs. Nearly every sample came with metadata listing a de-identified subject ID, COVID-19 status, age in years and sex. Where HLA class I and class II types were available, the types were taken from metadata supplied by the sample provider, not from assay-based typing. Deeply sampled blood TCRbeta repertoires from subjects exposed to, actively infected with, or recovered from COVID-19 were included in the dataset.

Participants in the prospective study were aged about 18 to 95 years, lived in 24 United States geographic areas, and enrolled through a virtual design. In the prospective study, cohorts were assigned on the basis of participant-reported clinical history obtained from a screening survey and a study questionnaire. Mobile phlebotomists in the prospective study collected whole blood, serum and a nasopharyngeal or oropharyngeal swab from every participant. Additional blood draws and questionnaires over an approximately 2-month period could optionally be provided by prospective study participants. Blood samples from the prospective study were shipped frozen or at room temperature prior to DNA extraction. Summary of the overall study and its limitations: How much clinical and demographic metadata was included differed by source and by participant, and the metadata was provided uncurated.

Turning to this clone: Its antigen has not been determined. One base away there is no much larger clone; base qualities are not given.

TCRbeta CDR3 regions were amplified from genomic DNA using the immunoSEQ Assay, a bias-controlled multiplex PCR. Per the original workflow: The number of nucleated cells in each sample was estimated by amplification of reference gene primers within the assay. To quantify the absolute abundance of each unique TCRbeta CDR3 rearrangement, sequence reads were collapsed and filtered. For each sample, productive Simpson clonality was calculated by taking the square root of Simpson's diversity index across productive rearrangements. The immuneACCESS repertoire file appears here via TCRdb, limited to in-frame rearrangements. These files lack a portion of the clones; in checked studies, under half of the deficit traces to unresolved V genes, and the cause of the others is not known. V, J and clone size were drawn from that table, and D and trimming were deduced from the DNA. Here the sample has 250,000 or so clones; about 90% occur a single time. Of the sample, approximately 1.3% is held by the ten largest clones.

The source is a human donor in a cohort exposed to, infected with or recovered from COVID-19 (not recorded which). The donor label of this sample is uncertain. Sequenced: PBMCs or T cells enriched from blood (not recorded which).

The CDR3 protein is CASSSTGGQETQYF. The DNA is as follows: TGTGCCAGCAGTTCGACAGGGGGCCAAGAGACCCAGTACTTC. The chain uses TRBV28 and TRBJ2-5, with 9 central nucleotides matching TRBD1. As encoded in the germline V gene, CDR1 is MDHEN while CDR2 is SYDVKM. Ends trimmed: V by 4 bases, J by 1 base; bases unmatched to a gene: 1. Including cysteine and phenylalanine, the CDR3 has 14 amino acids. CDR3 DNA is the only sequence kept; it has 42 bases, read in frame from the first base.